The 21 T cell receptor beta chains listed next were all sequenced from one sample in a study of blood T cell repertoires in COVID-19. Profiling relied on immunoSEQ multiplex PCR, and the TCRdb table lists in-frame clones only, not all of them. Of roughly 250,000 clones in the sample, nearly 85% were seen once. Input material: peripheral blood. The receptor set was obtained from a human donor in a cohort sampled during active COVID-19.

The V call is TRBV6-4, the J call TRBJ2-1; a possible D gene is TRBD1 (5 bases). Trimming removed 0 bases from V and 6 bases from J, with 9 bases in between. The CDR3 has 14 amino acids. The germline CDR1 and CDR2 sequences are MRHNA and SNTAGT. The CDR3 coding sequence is TGTGCCAGCAGTGACTCCCGGCAGGGCAATGAGCAGTTCTTC. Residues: CASSDSRQGNEQFF.

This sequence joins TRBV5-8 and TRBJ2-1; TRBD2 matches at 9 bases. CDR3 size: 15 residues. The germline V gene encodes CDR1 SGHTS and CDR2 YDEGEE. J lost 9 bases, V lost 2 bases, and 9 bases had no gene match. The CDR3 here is CASSLFGGGAREQFF. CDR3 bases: TGTGCCAGCAGCTTATTTGGCGGGGGGGCTCGTGAGCAGTTCTTC. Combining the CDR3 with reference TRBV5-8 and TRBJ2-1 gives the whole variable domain EAGVTQSPTHLIKTRGQQATLRCSPISGHTSVYWYQQALGLGLQFLLWYDEGEERNRGNFPPRFSGRQFPNYSSELNVNALELEDSALYLCASSLFGGGAREQFFGPGTRLTVL.

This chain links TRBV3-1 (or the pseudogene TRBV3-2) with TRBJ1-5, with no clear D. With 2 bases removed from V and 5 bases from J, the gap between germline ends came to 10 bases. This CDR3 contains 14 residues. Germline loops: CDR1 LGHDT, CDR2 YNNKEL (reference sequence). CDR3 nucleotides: TGTGCCAGCAGCCAACGGGGTTACGATCAGCCCCAGCATTTT. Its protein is CASSQRGYDQPQHF.

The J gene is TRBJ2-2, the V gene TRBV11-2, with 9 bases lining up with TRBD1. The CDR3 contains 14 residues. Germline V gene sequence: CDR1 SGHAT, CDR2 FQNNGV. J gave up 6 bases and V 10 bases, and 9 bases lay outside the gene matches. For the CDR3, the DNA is TGTGCCACCCGGCCACAGGGGGCGTCCGGGGAGCTGTTTTTT. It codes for CATRPQGASGELFF. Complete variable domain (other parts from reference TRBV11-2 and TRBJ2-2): EAGVAQSPRYKIIEKRQSVAFWCNPISGHATLYWYQQILGQGPKLLIQFQNNGVVDDSQLPKDRFSAERLKGVDSTLKIQPAKLEDSAVYLCATRPQGASGELFFGEGSRLTVL.

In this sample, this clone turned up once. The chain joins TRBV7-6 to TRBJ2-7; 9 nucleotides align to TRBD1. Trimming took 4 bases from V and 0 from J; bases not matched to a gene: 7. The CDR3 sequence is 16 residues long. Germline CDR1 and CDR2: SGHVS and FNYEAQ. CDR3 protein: CASSSIGTGRSYEQYF. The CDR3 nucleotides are TGTGCCAGCAGCTCTATCGGGACAGGGCGCTCCTACGAGCAGTACTTC.

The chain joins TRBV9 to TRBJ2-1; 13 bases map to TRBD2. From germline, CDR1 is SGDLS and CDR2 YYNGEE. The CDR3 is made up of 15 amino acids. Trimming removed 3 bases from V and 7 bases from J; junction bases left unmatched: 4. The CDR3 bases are TGTGCCAGCAGCGAAGGACTAGCGGGAGTTAATGAGCAGTTCTTC. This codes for CASSEGLAGVNEQFF.

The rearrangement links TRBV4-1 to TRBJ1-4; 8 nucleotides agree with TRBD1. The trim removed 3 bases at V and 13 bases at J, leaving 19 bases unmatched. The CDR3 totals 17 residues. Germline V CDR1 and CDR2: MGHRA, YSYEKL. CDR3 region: CASSHLNRDRSLEGLFF. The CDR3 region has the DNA TGCGCCAGCAGCCACCTAAACCGGGACAGGAGTTTGGAGGGACTGTTTTTT.

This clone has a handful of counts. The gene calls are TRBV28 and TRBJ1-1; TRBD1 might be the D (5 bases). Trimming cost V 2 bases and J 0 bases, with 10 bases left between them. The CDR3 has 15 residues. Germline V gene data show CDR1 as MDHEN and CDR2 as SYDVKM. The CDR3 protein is CASSLGRAMNTEAFF. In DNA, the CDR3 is TGTGCCAGCAGTTTAGGCAGGGCCATGAACACTGAAGCTTTCTTT.

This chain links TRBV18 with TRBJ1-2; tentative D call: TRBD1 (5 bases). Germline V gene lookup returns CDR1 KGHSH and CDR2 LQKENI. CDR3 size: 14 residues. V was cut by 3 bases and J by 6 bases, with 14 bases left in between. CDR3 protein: CASSPQGLEDGYTF. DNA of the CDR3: TGTGCCAGCTCACCTCAGGGCTTAGAAGATGGCTACACCTTC. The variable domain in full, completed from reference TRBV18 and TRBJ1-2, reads NAGVMQNPRHLVRRRGQEARLRCSPMKGHSHVYWYRQLPEEGLKFMVYLQKENIIDESGMPKERFSAEFPKEGPSILRIQQVVRGDSAAYFCASSPQGLEDGYTFGSGTRLTVV.

The CDR3 here is CASSLASGSTDTQYF. The CDR3 DNA sequence: TGTGCCAGCAGCTTGGCTAGCGGAAGCACAGATACGCAGTATTTT. The chain links TRBV5-4 to TRBJ2-3; 7 bases agree with TRBD2. The V gene end was trimmed by 0 bases and the J gene end by 0 bases; junction bases not matched to a gene: 1. The CDR3 has 15 amino acids. Germline V gene sequence: CDR1 SGHNT, CDR2 YYREEE (reference sequence).

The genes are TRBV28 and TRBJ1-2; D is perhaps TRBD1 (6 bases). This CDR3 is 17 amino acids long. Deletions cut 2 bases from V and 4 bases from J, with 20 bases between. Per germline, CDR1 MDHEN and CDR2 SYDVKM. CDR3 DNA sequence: TGTGCCAGCAGTTTAAGGGGAGGGGGGGCCGCTACCTATGGCTACACCTTC. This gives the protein CASSLRGGGAATYGYTF.

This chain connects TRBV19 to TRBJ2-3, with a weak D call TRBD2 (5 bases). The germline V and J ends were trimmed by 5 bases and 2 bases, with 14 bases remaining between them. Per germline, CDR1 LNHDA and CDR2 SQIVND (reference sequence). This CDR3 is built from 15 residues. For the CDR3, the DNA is TGTGCCAGTAGTCCCGGAGGACTGAACACAGATACGCAGTATTTT. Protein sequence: CASSPGGLNTDTQYF.

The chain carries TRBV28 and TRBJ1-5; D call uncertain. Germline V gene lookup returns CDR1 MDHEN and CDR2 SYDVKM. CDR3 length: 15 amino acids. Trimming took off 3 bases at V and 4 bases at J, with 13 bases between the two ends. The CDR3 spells CASSFGIRDNQPQHF. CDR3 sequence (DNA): TGTGCCAGCAGTTTTGGTATCCGGGATAATCAGCCCCAGCATTTT.

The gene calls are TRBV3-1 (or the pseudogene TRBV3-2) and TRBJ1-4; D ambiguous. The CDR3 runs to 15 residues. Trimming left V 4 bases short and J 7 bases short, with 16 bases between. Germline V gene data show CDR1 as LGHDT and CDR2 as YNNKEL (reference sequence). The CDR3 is CASSLRLGSGEKLFF. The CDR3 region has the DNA TGTGCCAGCAGCCTCCGATTGGGGAGCGGTGAAAAACTGTTTTTT.

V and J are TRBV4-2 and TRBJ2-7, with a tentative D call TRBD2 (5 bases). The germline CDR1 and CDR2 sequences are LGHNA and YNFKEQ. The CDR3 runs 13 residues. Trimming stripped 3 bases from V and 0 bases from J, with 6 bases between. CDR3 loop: CASSHGDSYEQYF. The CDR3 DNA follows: TGTGCCAGCAGCCACGGGGACTCCTACGAGCAGTACTTC.

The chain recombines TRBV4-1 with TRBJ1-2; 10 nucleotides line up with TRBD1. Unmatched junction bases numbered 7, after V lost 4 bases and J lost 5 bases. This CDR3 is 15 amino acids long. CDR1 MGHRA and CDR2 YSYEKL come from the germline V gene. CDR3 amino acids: CASSPVGTGEYGYTF. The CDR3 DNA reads TGCGCCAGCAGCCCGGTAGGGACAGGGGAATATGGCTACACCTTC.

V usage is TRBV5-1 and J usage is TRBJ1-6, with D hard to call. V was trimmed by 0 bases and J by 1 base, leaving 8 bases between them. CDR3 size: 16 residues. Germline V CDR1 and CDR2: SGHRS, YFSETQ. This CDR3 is CASSLGTLSYNSPLHF. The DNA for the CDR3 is TGCGCCAGCAGCTTGGGCACATTATCCTATAATTCACCCCTCCACTTT.

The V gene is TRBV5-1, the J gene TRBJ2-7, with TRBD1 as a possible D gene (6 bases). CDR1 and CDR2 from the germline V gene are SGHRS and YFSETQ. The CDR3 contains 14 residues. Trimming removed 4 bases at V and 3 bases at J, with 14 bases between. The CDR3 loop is CASSPGTTGYEQYF. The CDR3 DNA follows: TGCGCCAGCAGCCCAGGGACAACCGGCTACGAGCAGTACTTC.

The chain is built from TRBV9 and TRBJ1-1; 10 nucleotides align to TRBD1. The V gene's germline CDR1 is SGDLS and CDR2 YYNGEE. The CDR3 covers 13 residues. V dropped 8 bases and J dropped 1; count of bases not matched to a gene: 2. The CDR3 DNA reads TGTGCCAGGGGGACAGGGGCGAACACTGAAGCTTTCTTT. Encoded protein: CARGTGANTEAFF.

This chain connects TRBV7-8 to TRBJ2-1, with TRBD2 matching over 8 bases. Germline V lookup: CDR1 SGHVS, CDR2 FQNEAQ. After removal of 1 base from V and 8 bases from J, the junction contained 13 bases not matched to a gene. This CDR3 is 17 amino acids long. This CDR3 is CASSLVASGYPMDEQFF. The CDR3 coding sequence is TGTGCCAGCAGCTTAGTGGCTAGCGGGTACCCTATGGATGAGCAGTTCTTC. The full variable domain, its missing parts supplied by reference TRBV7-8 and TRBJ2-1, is GAGVSQSPRYKVAKRGQDVALRCDPISGHVSLFWYQQALGQGPEFLTYFQNEAQLDKSGLPSDRFFAERPEGSVSTLKIQRTQQEDSAVYLCASSLVASGYPMDEQFFGPGTRLTVL.

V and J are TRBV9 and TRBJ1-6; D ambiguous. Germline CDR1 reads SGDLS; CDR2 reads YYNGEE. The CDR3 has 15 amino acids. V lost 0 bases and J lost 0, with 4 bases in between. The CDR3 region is CASSVASSYNSPLHF. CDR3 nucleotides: TGTGCCAGCAGCGTAGCGAGCTCCTATAATTCACCCCTCCACTTT.